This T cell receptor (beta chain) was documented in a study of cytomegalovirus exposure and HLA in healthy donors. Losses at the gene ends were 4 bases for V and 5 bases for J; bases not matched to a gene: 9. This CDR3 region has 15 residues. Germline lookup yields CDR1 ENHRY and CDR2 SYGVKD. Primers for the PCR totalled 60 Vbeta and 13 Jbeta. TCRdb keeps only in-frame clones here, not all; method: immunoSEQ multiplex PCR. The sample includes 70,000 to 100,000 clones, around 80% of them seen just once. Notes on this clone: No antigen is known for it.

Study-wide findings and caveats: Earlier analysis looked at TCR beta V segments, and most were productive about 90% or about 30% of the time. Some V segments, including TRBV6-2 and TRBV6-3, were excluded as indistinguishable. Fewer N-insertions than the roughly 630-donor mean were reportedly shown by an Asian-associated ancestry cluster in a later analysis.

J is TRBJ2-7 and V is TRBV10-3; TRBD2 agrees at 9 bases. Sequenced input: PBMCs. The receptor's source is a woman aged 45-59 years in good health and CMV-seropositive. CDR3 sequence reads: CAISGLAGEVNEQYV. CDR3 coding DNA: TGTGCCATCAGTGGGTTAGCGGGAGAGGTGAACGAGCAGTACGTC.